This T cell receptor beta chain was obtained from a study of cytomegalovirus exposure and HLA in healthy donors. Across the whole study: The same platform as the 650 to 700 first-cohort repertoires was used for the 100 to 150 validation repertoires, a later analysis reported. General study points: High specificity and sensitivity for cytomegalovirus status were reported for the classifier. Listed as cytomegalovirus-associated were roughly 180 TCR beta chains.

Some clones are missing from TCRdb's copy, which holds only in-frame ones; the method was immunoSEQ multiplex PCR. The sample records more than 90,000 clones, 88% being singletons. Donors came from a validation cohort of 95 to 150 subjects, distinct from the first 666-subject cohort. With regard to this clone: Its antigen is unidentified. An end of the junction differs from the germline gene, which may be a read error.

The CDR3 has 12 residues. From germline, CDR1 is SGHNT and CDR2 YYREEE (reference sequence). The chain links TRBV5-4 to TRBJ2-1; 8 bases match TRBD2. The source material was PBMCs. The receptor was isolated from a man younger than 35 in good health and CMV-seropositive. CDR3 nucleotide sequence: TGTGCCAGCAGCTTGGACGCGGGGGGTTGGGTCTTC. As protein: CASSLDAGGWVF.